The source of this TCR beta chain is a study of T cells in Graves' hyperthyroidism and ophthalmopathy. This clonotype has a count of ten or more. Amplification yielded TCR beta CDR3 regions, with RNA transcripts as the source. HTBI primers were employed in a first-round RT-PCR of the TCR CDR3. TCRdb re-called the multiplex PCR reads through MiXCR, storing one row per CDR3 protein. The table lists roughly 250,000 distinct CDR3 sequences, 14% to 15% of them singletons. Trimming cost V 1 base and J 5 bases, with 9 bases left between them. The germline V gene encodes CDR1 SGHTA and CDR2 FQGNSA. The CDR3 is made up of 14 amino acids.

This rearrangement joins TRBV7-2 to TRBJ1-5, with no clear D. Source material: blood. The TCR sequence derives from a woman aged 35 to 49 with Graves' hyperthyroidism that later progressed to Graves' ophthalmopathy. CDR3 amino acids: CASSLGGRDQPQHF. DNA of the CDR3: TGTGCCAGCAGCTTAGGGGGTCGGGATCAGCCCCAGCATTTT.